Presented here are 2 T cell receptor beta chains from one specimen sequenced in a study of response to subunit inactivated influenza vaccine. Each CDR3 protein is one row after TCRdb ran MiXCR on the RT-PCR reads. The sample holds about 480,000 distinct CDR3 sequences, about 25% seen once. This material consisted of CD4+ T cells sorted from PBMCs, taken roughly 5 days after vaccination. Receptors were obtained from a man aged 45-65 years who received an inactivated influenza vaccine.

This clonotype was picked up many times. This chain connects TRBV7-2 to TRBJ1-2, with 7 positions matching TRBD1. The V gene's germline CDR1 is SGHTA and CDR2 FQGNSA. This CDR3 spans 13 amino acids. J was trimmed by 7 bases and V by 6 bases; bases with no gene match: 8. The CDR3 spells CASSSDRVGGYTF. CDR3 DNA: TGTGCCAGCAGTTCAGACAGGGTTGGTGGCTACACCTTC.

This rearrangement joins TRBV6-5 to TRBJ2-2; either TRBD1 or TRBD2 may supply D (5 bases each). The length of the CDR3 is 15 residues. CDR1 MNHEY and CDR2 SVGAGI come from the germline V gene. Trimming removed 0 bases from V and 2 bases from J, with 7 bases in between. CDR3 sequence reads: CASSYSRGNTGELFF. DNA for the CDR3: TGTGCCAGCAGTTACTCGAGGGGTAACACCGGGGAGCTGTTTTTT.